The rows below give T cell receptor beta chains drawn from one sample of a study of glioma-infiltrating T cells. TCRdb analysed the multiplex PCR reads with MiXCR anew, one entry per CDR3 protein. The repertoire holds 4,500 or so distinct CDR3 sequences, 20% to 25% seen once, with approximately 8.6% in the top ten. Sequences were obtained from glioma tissue, nonneoplastic brain tissue, or PBMCs (not recorded which). These receptors were obtained from a human donor with low-grade glioma or glioblastoma, undergoing nonglioma brain surgery, or in good health (not recorded which). The CDR3 runs from the conserved cysteine through the conserved F or W. The D gene is left open where the match is weak. Size is omitted from some rows. Given values are once, few, many or a class for expanded clones.

CDR3aa: CASSPWTVFYSPLHF; CDR3nt: TGTGCCAGCAGTCCATGGACAGTTTTTTATTCACCCCTCCACTTT; d_gene: .; abundance: medium-sized; v_gene: TRBV27; j_gene: TRBJ1-6
CDR3aa: CASSESSAGQETQYF; CDR3nt: TGCGCCAGCAGTGAGTCTTCGGCAGGCCAAGAGACCCAGTACTTC; d_gene: .; abundance: medium-sized; v_gene: TRBV10-1; j_gene: TRBJ2-5
CDR3aa: CASSLQGRLFF; CDR3nt: TGTGCCAGCAGTTTACAGGGAAGACTGTTTTTT; d_gene: .; abundance: medium-sized; v_gene: TRBV28; j_gene: TRBJ1-4
CDR3aa: CASTSSGGAYNEQFF; CDR3nt: TGTGCCAGCACCTCAAGCGGGGGGGCCTACAATGAGCAGTTCTTC; d_gene: TRBD2; abundance: .; v_gene: TRBV7-9; j_gene: TRBJ2-1
CDR3aa: CASSLGVSSYNEQFF; CDR3nt: TGTGCCAGCAGCTTAGGGGTCAGCTCCTACAATGAGCAGTTCTTC; d_gene: .; abundance: medium-sized; v_gene: TRBV7-2; j_gene: TRBJ2-1
CDR3aa: CASSYSPTGVNEQYF; CDR3nt: TGTGCCAGCAGTTACTCGCCGACAGGGGTTAACGAGCAGTACTTC; d_gene: TRBD1; abundance: .; v_gene: TRBV6-5; j_gene: TRBJ2-7
CDR3aa: CASSFEGTDTQYF; CDR3nt: TGTGCCAGCAGTTTTGAAGGGACAGATACGCAGTATTTT; d_gene: .; abundance: medium-sized; v_gene: TRBV28; j_gene: TRBJ2-3
CDR3aa: CASSYLATSYEQYF; CDR3nt: TGTGCCAGCAGTTACTTGGCCACCTCCTACGAGCAGTACTTC; d_gene: .; abundance: medium-sized; v_gene: TRBV6-6; j_gene: TRBJ2-7
CDR3aa: CASSPRQVLKGTEAFF; CDR3nt: TGTGCCAGCAGTCCCCGACAGGTCCTAAAGGGGACTGAAGCTTTCTTT; d_gene: .; abundance: medium-sized; v_gene: TRBV28; j_gene: TRBJ1-1
CDR3aa: CAISESLVGKAFF; CDR3nt: TGTGCCATCAGTGAGTCGTTGGTAGGGAAAGCTTTCTTT; d_gene: .; abundance: medium-sized; v_gene: TRBV10-3; j_gene: TRBJ1-1
CDR3aa: CATSPGRTNSPLHF; CDR3nt: TGTGCCACCAGCCCCGGACGGACAAATTCACCCCTCCACTTT; d_gene: .; abundance: large; v_gene: TRBV15; j_gene: TRBJ1-6
CDR3aa: CSVTLIGGLNEQFF; CDR3nt: TGCAGCGTTACCCTCATAGGGGGCTTGAATGAGCAGTTCTTC; d_gene: TRBD1; abundance: .; v_gene: TRBV29-1; j_gene: TRBJ2-1
CDR3aa: CASRLGQGLSYGYTF; CDR3nt: TGTGCCAGTAGACTGGGACAGGGTCTCTCCTATGGCTACACCTTC; d_gene: TRBD1; abundance: many; v_gene: TRBV19; j_gene: TRBJ1-2
CDR3aa: CASSFSHNGQFF; CDR3nt: TGTGCCAGCAGTTTCAGTCACAATGGGCAGTTCTTC; d_gene: .; abundance: .; v_gene: TRBV27; j_gene: TRBJ2-1
CDR3aa: CASSPGTGTSYEQYF; CDR3nt: TGTGCCAGTAGCCCCGGGACAGGGACGTCCTACGAGCAGTACTTC; d_gene: TRBD1; abundance: many; v_gene: TRBV19; j_gene: TRBJ2-7
CDR3aa: CAISELGGYGYTF; CDR3nt: TGTGCCATCAGTGAATTAGGGGGCTATGGCTACACCTTC; d_gene: .; abundance: medium-sized; v_gene: TRBV10-3; j_gene: TRBJ1-2
CDR3aa: CASSLDRRPYTGELFF; CDR3nt: TGTGCCAGCAGCTTGGACAGGCGGCCATACACCGGGGAGCTGTTTTTT; d_gene: .; abundance: few; v_gene: TRBV5-6; j_gene: TRBJ2-2
CDR3aa: CASRYGGVYTQYF; CDR3nt: TGTGCCAGCCGATACGGGGGGGTGTATACGCAGTATTTT; d_gene: TRBD2; abundance: large; v_gene: TRBV6-2/TRBV6-3; j_gene: TRBJ2-3
CDR3aa: CATKGQGNQLQHF; CDR3nt: TGTGCCACCAAGGGTCAGGGTAACCAGCTCCAGCATTTT; d_gene: .; abundance: .; v_gene: TRBV19; j_gene: TRBJ1-5
CDR3aa: CASSFTPGTEAFF; CDR3nt: TGTGCCAGCAGTTTTACCCCGGGCACTGAAGCTTTCTTT; d_gene: .; abundance: many; v_gene: TRBV12-3/TRBV12-4; j_gene: TRBJ1-1
CDR3aa: CASSPLRNTGELFF; CDR3nt: TGTGCCAGCAGCCCACTCAGGAACACCGGGGAGCTGTTTTTT; d_gene: .; abundance: many; v_gene: TRBV3-1; j_gene: TRBJ2-2
CDR3aa: CASSEDNQETQYF; CDR3nt: TGTGCCAGCAGTGAAGACAACCAAGAGACCCAGTACTTC; d_gene: .; abundance: many; v_gene: TRBV2; j_gene: TRBJ2-5
CDR3aa: CAWSLHLRVVEAFF; CDR3nt: TGTGCCTGGAGTCTCCACCTCAGGGTTGTTGAAGCTTTCTTT; d_gene: .; abundance: .; v_gene: TRBV30; j_gene: TRBJ1-1
CDR3aa: CASSIAITDTQYF; CDR3nt: TGTGCCAGTAGTATCGCAATCACAGATACGCAGTATTTT; d_gene: .; abundance: many; v_gene: TRBV19; j_gene: TRBJ2-3
CDR3aa: CASSLPGGFGAFF; CDR3nt: TGCGCCAGCAGCTTACCTGGGGGGTTTGGGGCTTTCTTT; d_gene: .; abundance: few; v_gene: TRBV5-1; j_gene: TRBJ1-1
CDR3aa: CASSSLGETQYF; CDR3nt: TGTGCCAGCAGTTCCCTCGGGGAGACCCAGTACTTC; d_gene: .; abundance: large; v_gene: TRBV27; j_gene: TRBJ2-5
CDR3aa: CASKLTGNNQPQHF; CDR3nt: TGTGCCAGCAAACTGACAGGGAACAATCAGCCCCAGCATTTT; d_gene: TRBD1; abundance: .; v_gene: TRBV28; j_gene: TRBJ1-5
CDR3aa: CASSPHGTSGSTDTQYF; CDR3nt: TGCGCCAGCAGCCCCCATGGGACTAGCGGAAGCACAGATACGCAGTATTTT; d_gene: TRBD2; abundance: medium-sized; v_gene: TRBV4-1; j_gene: TRBJ2-3
CDR3aa: CASSQERGQPQHF; CDR3nt: TGCGCCAGCAGCCAAGAAAGGGGTCAGCCCCAGCATTTT; d_gene: .; abundance: medium-sized; v_gene: TRBV4-1; j_gene: TRBJ1-5
CDR3aa: CASTLSYGYTF; CDR3nt: TGTGCCAGCACATTGTCCTATGGCTACACCTTC; d_gene: .; abundance: many; v_gene: TRBV2; j_gene: TRBJ1-2
CDR3aa: CASSQTGGLSQTGELFF; CDR3nt: TGCGCCAGCAGCCAAACTGGGGGTCTATCCCAGACCGGGGAGCTGTTTTTT; d_gene: .; abundance: many; v_gene: TRBV4-1; j_gene: TRBJ2-2
CDR3aa: CSARTDNTDTQYF; CDR3nt: TGCAGTGCTAGAACTGACAACACAGATACGCAGTATTTT; d_gene: .; abundance: medium-sized; v_gene: TRBV20-1; j_gene: TRBJ2-3
CDR3aa: CAISARRDTQYF; CDR3nt: TGTGCCATCAGTGCGCGACGAGATACGCAGTATTTT; d_gene: .; abundance: many; v_gene: TRBV10-3; j_gene: TRBJ2-3
CDR3aa: CASSAGLAGQETQYF; CDR3nt: TGTGCCAGCAGTGCCGGACTAGCGGGACAAGAGACCCAGTACTTC; d_gene: TRBD2; abundance: large; v_gene: TRBV27; j_gene: TRBJ2-5
CDR3aa: CSGGRQAYEQYF; CDR3nt: TGCAGCGGGGGGCGACAGGCCTACGAGCAGTACTTC; d_gene: .; abundance: .; v_gene: TRBV29-1; j_gene: TRBJ2-7
CDR3aa: CSVVDATGYTF; CDR3nt: TGCAGCGTTGTGGACGCCACTGGCTACACCTTC; d_gene: .; abundance: few; v_gene: TRBV29-1; j_gene: TRBJ1-2
CDR3aa: CASSSRTGGYYGYTF; CDR3nt: TGTGCCAGCAGTTCCCGGACAGGGGGCTACTATGGCTACACCTTC; d_gene: TRBD1; abundance: .; v_gene: TRBV28; j_gene: TRBJ1-2
CDR3aa: CSARRDRGREETQYF; CDR3nt: TGCAGTGCTAGAAGAGACAGGGGGAGAGAGGAGACCCAGTACTTC; d_gene: TRBD1; abundance: once; v_gene: TRBV20-1; j_gene: TRBJ2-5
CDR3aa: CASSLFGGQETQYF; CDR3nt: TGTGCCAGCAGTTTATTTGGGGGCCAAGAGACCCAGTACTTC; d_gene: .; abundance: large; v_gene: TRBV27; j_gene: TRBJ2-5
CDR3aa: CASSIGQGEYEQYF; CDR3nt: TGTGCCAGTAGTATAGGGCAGGGGGAGTACGAGCAGTACTTC; d_gene: TRBD1; abundance: many; v_gene: TRBV19; j_gene: TRBJ2-7
CDR3aa: CASRALGSSDTEAFF; CDR3nt: TGTGCCAGCAGGGCTTTGGGGTCTTCGGACACTGAAGCTTTCTTT; d_gene: .; abundance: many; v_gene: TRBV2; j_gene: TRBJ1-1
CDR3aa: CASSSGTGGATDTQYF; CDR3nt: TGTGCCAGCAGCTCCGGGACAGGGGGCGCGACAGATACGCAGTATTTT; d_gene: TRBD1; abundance: .; v_gene: TRBV5-6; j_gene: TRBJ2-3
CDR3aa: CAWSVRGFGTDTQYF; CDR3nt: TGTGCCTGGAGTGTAAGGGGGTTTGGCACAGATACGCAGTATTTT; d_gene: .; abundance: .; v_gene: TRBV30; j_gene: TRBJ2-3
CDR3aa: CASSPIGGGPDEQFF; CDR3nt: TGCGCCAGCAGCCCGATTGGGGGGGGGCCCGATGAGCAGTTCTTC; d_gene: .; abundance: .; v_gene: TRBV4-1; j_gene: TRBJ2-1
CDR3aa: CASSQAGYEQYF; CDR3nt: TGTGCCAGCAGCCAAGCGGGATACGAGCAGTACTTC; d_gene: .; abundance: many; v_gene: TRBV3-1; j_gene: TRBJ2-7
CDR3aa: CASSRYPGGPYNEEFF; CDR3nt: TGTGCCAGCAGCAGGTATCCCGGGGGGCCCTACAATGAGGAGTTCTTC; d_gene: .; abundance: few; v_gene: TRBV12-3/TRBV12-4; j_gene: TRBJ2-1
CDR3aa: CASSQRMTSTNEQFF; CDR3nt: TGCGCCAGCAGCCAACGGATGACTAGCACGAATGAGCAGTTCTTC; d_gene: TRBD2; abundance: medium-sized; v_gene: TRBV4-1; j_gene: TRBJ2-1
CDR3aa: CSVDEGTDTQYF; CDR3nt: TGCAGCGTTGATGAAGGCACAGATACGCAGTATTTT; d_gene: .; abundance: .; v_gene: TRBV29-1; j_gene: TRBJ2-3
CDR3aa: CASSLGPNQPQHF; CDR3nt: TGTGCCAGCAGCTTGGGCCCCAATCAGCCCCAGCATTTT; d_gene: .; abundance: .; v_gene: TRBV5-6; j_gene: TRBJ1-5
CDR3aa: CATSRDFSSLHNQPQHF; CDR3nt: TGTGCCACCAGCAGAGACTTTTCTTCCCTTCACAATCAGCCCCAGCATTTT; d_gene: .; abundance: medium-sized; v_gene: TRBV15; j_gene: TRBJ1-5
CDR3aa: CASTRQVDFYERYF; CDR3nt: TGTGCCAGCACGCGACAGGTTGATTTCTACGAGCGGTACTTC; d_gene: .; abundance: .; v_gene: TRBV28; j_gene: TRBJ2-7
CDR3aa: CASSQGAGTEAFF; CDR3nt: TGTGCCAGTAGCCAGGGAGCGGGCACTGAAGCTTTCTTT; d_gene: .; abundance: .; v_gene: TRBV19; j_gene: TRBJ1-1
CDR3aa: CASTERDQETQYF; CDR3nt: TGTGCCAGTACCGAAAGAGACCAAGAGACCCAGTACTTC; d_gene: .; abundance: many; v_gene: TRBV19; j_gene: TRBJ2-5
CDR3aa: CASSPGAETYLYQQTQYF; CDR3nt: TGTGCCAGCAGCCCCGGGGCAGAAACTTACTTGTACCAACAGACCCAGTACTTC; d_gene: .; abundance: .; v_gene: TRBV4-1; j_gene: TRBJ2-5